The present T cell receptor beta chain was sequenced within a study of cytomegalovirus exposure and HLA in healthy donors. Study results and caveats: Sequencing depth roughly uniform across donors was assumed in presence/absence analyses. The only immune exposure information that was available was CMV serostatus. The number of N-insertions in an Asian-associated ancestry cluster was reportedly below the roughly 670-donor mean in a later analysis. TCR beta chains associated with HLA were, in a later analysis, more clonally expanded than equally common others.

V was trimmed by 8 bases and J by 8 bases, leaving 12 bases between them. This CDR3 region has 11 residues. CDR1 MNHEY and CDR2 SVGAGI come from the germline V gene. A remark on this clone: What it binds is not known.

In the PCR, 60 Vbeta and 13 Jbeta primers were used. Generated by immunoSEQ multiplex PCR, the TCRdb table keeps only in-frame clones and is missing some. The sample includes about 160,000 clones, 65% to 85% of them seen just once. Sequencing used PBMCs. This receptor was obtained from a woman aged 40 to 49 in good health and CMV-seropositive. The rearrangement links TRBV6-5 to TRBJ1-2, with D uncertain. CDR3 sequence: CASRSLAGYTF. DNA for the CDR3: TGTGCCAGCCGGTCCCTCGCCGGCTACACCTTC.